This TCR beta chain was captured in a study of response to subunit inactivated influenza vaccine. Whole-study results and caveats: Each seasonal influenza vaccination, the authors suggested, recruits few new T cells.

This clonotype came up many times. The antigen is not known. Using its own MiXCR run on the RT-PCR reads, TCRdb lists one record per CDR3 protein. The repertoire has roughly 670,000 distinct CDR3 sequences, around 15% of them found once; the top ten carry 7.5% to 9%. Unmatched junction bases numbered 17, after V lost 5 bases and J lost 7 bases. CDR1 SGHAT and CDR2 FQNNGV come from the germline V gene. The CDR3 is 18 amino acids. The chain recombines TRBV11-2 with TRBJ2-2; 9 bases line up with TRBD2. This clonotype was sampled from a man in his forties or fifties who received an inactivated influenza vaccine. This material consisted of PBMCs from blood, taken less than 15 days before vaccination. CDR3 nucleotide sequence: TGTGCCAGCAGCCCCTCAGGTGGGGCGGGGGGGTACAGCGGGGAGCTGTTTTTT. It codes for CASSPSGGAGGYSGELFF.